A selection of T cell receptor beta chains follows, all from one sample in a study of cytomegalovirus exposure and HLA in healthy donors. Measured with immunoSEQ multiplex PCR; TCRdb has only the in-frame clones, and not every one. The data show 65,000 to 85,000 clones, just over 70% seen once. Sequencing input: PBMCs. These TCRs come from a man in his sixties in good health and CMV-seropositive. CDR3s include the opening cysteine and the closing phenylalanine or tryptophan. Fields, in order: D gene, J gene, clone size, V gene, CDR3 protein, CDR3 DNA. D genes are given only for firm matches. The size entry is marked missing in some rows and otherwise reads once, few, many or a size class.

.,TRBJ1-1,.,TRBV10-2,CASSKLGGSWTEAFF,TGCGCCAGCAGTAAGCTAGGGGGAAGTTGGACTGAAGCTTTCTTT
.,TRBJ1-1,.,TRBV5-1,CASSLVDMNTEAFF,TGCGCCAGCAGCCTTGTGGACATGAACACTGAAGCTTTCTTT
TRBD1,TRBJ1-1,.,TRBV6-5,CASSYSVQGLRAEAFF,TGTGCCAGCAGTTACTCGGTACAGGGGCTGAGGGCTGAAGCTTTCTTT
TRBD2,TRBJ2-1,.,TRBV5-1,CASSLLAGGGNEQFF,TGCGCCAGCAGCCTTCTCGCGGGGGGCGGGAATGAGCAGTTCTTC
.,TRBJ1-1,.,TRBV5-1,CASSFGQNTEAFF,TGCGCCAGCAGTTTTGGACAGAACACTGAAGCTTTCTTT
.,TRBJ1-1,.,TRBV6-5,CASSYSASGNTEAFF,TGTGCCAGCAGTTACTCGGCGTCAGGGAACACTGAAGCTTTCTTT
TRBD1,TRBJ1-2,few,TRBV5-4,CASSLGWDSNYGYTF,TGTGCCAGCAGCTTGGGTTGGGACAGCAACTATGGCTACACCTTC
TRBD1,TRBJ2-3,.,TRBV7-3,CASSSSGGTADTQYF,TGTGCCAGCAGCTCTTCAGGGGGCACGGCAGATACGCAGTATTTT
TRBD2,TRBJ2-7,.,TRBV19,CASSPSIAGSGEQYF,TGTGCCAGTAGTCCGAGCATAGCGGGATCGGGCGAGCAGTACTTC
.,TRBJ1-2,.,TRBV28,CAIIDNSDYGYTF,TGTGCCATCATAGACAATTCGGACTATGGCTACACCTTC
TRBD2,TRBJ2-5,.,TRBV29-1,CSVEGRTRGVETQYF,TGCAGCGTTGAGGGCCGGACTAGAGGCGTGGAGACCCAGTACTTC
TRBD1,TRBJ2-3,.,TRBV7-2,CASSSPQGSDTQYF,TGTGCCAGCAGCTCGCCACAGGGGTCAGATACGCAGTATTTT
.,TRBJ1-2,.,TRBV18,CASSPDKLYGYTF,TGTGCCAGCTCACCCGACAAGCTCTATGGCTACACCTTC
.,TRBJ1-2,.,TRBV7-9,CSSSFPAAGYTF,TGTTCCAGCAGCTTCCCAGCGGCGGGCTACACCTTC
TRBD1,TRBJ2-7,.,TRBV29-1,CSVEPGTDTYEQYF,TGCAGCGTTGAACCTGGGACAGATACATACGAGCAGTACTTC
TRBD1,TRBJ2-7,few,TRBV27,CASSPGTGPYEQYF,TGTGCCAGCAGCCCCGGGACAGGGCCCTACGAGCAGTACTTC
TRBD1,TRBJ2-3,.,TRBV4-1,CASSAQGPTDTQYF,TGCGCCAGCAGCGCACAGGGGCCCACAGATACGCAGTATTTT
.,TRBJ2-7,.,TRBV30,CAWALRSEQYF,TGTGCCTGGGCCCTGCGTAGCGAGCAGTACTTC
.,TRBJ2-1,.,TRBV9,CASSAQGNSYNEQFF,TGTGCCAGCAGCGCGCAGGGGAACTCCTACAATGAGCAGTTCTTC
TRBD1,TRBJ2-2,few,TRBV28,CASSPTGVTTGELFF,TGTGCCAGCAGTCCCACAGGGGTAACCACCGGGGAGCTGTTTTTT
.,TRBJ2-1,few,TRBV9,CASSGRDLGNNEQFF,TGTGCCAGCAGCGGCCGGGACTTGGGGAACAATGAGCAGTTCTTC
TRBD1,TRBJ2-3,.,TRBV9,CASSTGQGRTDTQYF,TGTGCCAGCAGCACAGGACAGGGTCGGACAGATACGCAGTATTTT
.,TRBJ2-1,.,TRBV5-4,CASSLAGGPGDEQFF,TGTGCCAGCAGCTTGGCAGGGGGGCCTGGGGATGAGCAGTTCTTC
TRBD1,TRBJ2-7,.,TRBV7-9,CASSQGQGAPTYEQYF,TGTGCCAGCAGCCAGGGACAGGGGGCGCCCACCTACGAGCAGTACTTC
.,TRBJ1-2,.,TRBV7-9,CASSFSPGSGFYGYTF,TGCGCCAGCAGCTTTAGTCCGGGATCGGGTTTCTATGGCTACACCTTC
.,TRBJ2-6,.,TRBV29-1,CSAGFSGANVLTF,TGCAGCGCCGGGTTCTCTGGGGCCAACGTCCTGACTTTC
.,TRBJ2-3,once,TRBV4-3,CASSQVIGADTQYF,TGCGCCAGCAGCCAAGTAATTGGGGCGGATACGCAGTATTTT
TRBD1,TRBJ1-3,once,TRBV7-8,CASSAQGQGAKAGNTIYF,TGTGCCAGCAGCGCCCAGGGACAGGGGGCAAAGGCTGGAAACACCATATATTTT
.,TRBJ1-5,.,TRBV2,CASSALEAVNQPQHF,TGTGCCAGCAGCGCCTTAGAGGCCGTCAATCAGCCCCAGCATTTT
TRBD1,TRBJ1-1,.,TRBV13,CASSSGQAPTEAFF,TGTGCCAGCAGCTCGGGACAGGCCCCCACTGAAGCTTTCTTT
TRBD2,TRBJ2-7,.,TRBV9,CASSPTWAGDSYEQYF,TGTGCCAGCAGCCCAACCTGGGCGGGGGACTCCTACGAGCAGTACTTC
.,TRBJ2-1,few,TRBV7-6,CASSSYYNEQFF,TGTGCCAGCAGCTCCTACTACAATGAGCAGTTCTTC
TRBD1,TRBJ1-5,.,TRBV2,CASSEQGARNQPQHF,TGTGCCAGCAGCGAACAGGGGGCAAGGAATCAGCCCCAGCATTTT
TRBD2,TRBJ2-5,.,TRBV7-2,CASSLATSGQETQYF,TGTGCCAGCAGCTTAGCTACTAGCGGGCAAGAGACCCAGTACTTC
.,TRBJ1-2,.,TRBV12-2,CASRPGQGAGYTF,TGTGCAAGTCGCCCAGGACAGGGCGCTGGCTACACCTTC
.,TRBJ2-2,once,TRBV28,CASSFLAGEGTGELFF,TGTGCCAGCAGTTTTCTCGCAGGGGAGGGCACCGGGGAGCTGTTTTTT
.,TRBJ2-1,.,TRBV6-5,CASSYSDSPPYNEQFF,TGTGCCAGCAGTTACTCGGACAGCCCTCCCTACAATGAGCAGTTCTTC
.,TRBJ1-2,.,TRBV9,CASSASDSLLYGYTF,TGTGCCAGCAGCGCCTCGGACAGTCTCCTCTATGGCTACACCTTC
.,TRBJ1-1,.,TRBV9,CASSVDGGRRAF,TGTGCCAGCAGCGTAGATGGCGGACGGAGGGCTTTT
TRBD1,TRBJ1-2,.,TRBV5-1,CASSKKYRDSIYGYTF,TGCGCCAGCAGCAAGAAGTACCGGGACAGTATCTATGGCTACACCTTC
.,TRBJ2-5,.,TRBV4-3,CASSLTEEETQYF,TGCGCCAGCAGCCTGACAGAGGAAGAGACCCAGTACTTC
TRBD2,TRBJ2-4,.,TRBV2,CASGWVTSGSWNIRYF,TGTGCCAGCGGGTGGGTAACTAGCGGGAGTTGGAACATTCGGTACTTC
.,TRBJ2-7,.,TRBV7-9,CASSFQGTDEQYF,TGTGCCAGCAGCTTCCAGGGTACCGACGAGCAGTACTTC
TRBD1,TRBJ1-3,.,TRBV6-5,CASRRTGSGNTIYF,TGTGCCAGCAGACGGACAGGGAGTGGAAACACCATATATTTT
TRBD2,TRBJ2-3,.,TRBV5-1,CASGAGSGVTDTQYF,TGCGCCAGCGGGGCGGGTAGCGGGGTGACAGATACGCAGTATTTT